These 17 T cell receptor beta chains were sequenced from one sample in a study of beta chain features in type 1 diabetes. Study-wide findings and caveats: Moderately but significantly shorter TCRB CDR3s were found in Type 1 diabetes patients in all four CD4+ subsets.

These receptors have no identified antigens. The isolated RNA, all of it, was reverse transcribed, so expressed TCRB transcripts were what got sequenced. Here immunoSEQ multiplex PCR was the method, and the copy in TCRdb shows in-frame clones only, minus some. This sample has 150,000 to 200,000 clones; 63% occur once, and the top ten carry about 0.091%. The sample consisted of naive CD4+ T cells from blood. The receptors here all came from a young man with type 1 diabetes.

The V call is TRBV10-3, the J call TRBJ2-3, with D possibly TRBD1 on 6 matching bases. Between the trimmed V and J ends, which lost 11 bases and 3 bases, there was a span of 15 bases. The germline CDR1 and CDR2 sequences are ENHRY and SYGVKD. This CDR3 comprises 13 residues. The chain's CDR3 is CAVRQAVTDTQYF. Here the CDR3 DNA reads TGTGCCGTACGACAGGCGGTGACAGATACGCAGTATTTT.

The V gene is TRBV9, the J gene TRBJ2-3; TRBD1 is a possible D gene (5 bases). Per germline, CDR1 SGDLS and CDR2 YYNGEE. This CDR3 is built from 17 residues. The V end was cut by 0 bases, the J end by 0 bases, with 14 bases between. CDR3 protein: CASSVGGSFTSTDTQYF. CDR3 in DNA: TGTGCCAGCAGCGTAGGGGGCAGTTTTACTAGCACAGATACGCAGTATTTT.

The chain links TRBV29-1 to TRBJ2-6; 8 bases line up with TRBD1. CDR1 is SQVTM, CDR2 ANQGSEA, per germline. J gave up 0 bases and V 6 bases, and 7 bases lay outside the gene matches. This CDR3 is built from 16 residues. DNA of the CDR3: TGCAGCGTCCTTGGACAGGGCTTCTCTGGGGCCAACGTCCTGACTTTC. This codes for CSVLGQGFSGANVLTF.

The genes are TRBV5-1 and TRBJ2-3; D is possibly TRBD2 (7 bases). V shed 2 bases and J shed 4 bases, with 17 bases lying between them. Germline V gene sequence: CDR1 SGHRS, CDR2 YFSETQ. The CDR3 consists of 16 residues. CDR3 nucleotides: TGCGCCAGCAGCTTTGCGGGGGCCACTATGTCAGATACGCAGTATTTT. Translated, it gives CASSFAGATMSDTQYF.

The chain has TRBV5-8 and TRBJ1-1; 7 bases are a match to TRBD1. Germline V gene sequence: CDR1 SGHTS, CDR2 YDEGEE. The CDR3 is 16 amino acids. J gave up 4 bases and V 0 bases, and 9 bases lay outside the gene matches. CDR3 in DNA: TGTGCCAGCAGCTTGGGCACAGGGGCCAGGCGCACTGAAGCTTTCTTT. Its translation is CASSLGTGARRTEAFF.

V usage is TRBV30 and J usage is TRBJ1-1, with unresolved D. The CDR3 sequence is 11 residues long. Germline lookup yields CDR1 GTSNPN and CDR2 SVGIG (reference sequence). The V gene lost 7 bases and the J gene lost 1 base, with 7 bases spanning the gap. In DNA, the CDR3 is TGTGCCTCCGGCCAGAACACTGAAGCTTTCTTT. It is translated as CASGQNTEAFF.

J is TRBJ1-1 and V is TRBV2; no firm D call. Germline V gene lookup returns CDR1 SNHLY and CDR2 FYNNEI. The CDR3 sequence is 15 residues long. V lost 7 bases and J 0 bases, leaving 15 bases between the germline ends. The CDR3, as DNA: TGTGCCAGCACTAGGCTTGCCGGCTTGAACACTGAAGCTTTCTTT. It specifies CASTRLAGLNTEAFF.

V is TRBV29-1 and J is TRBJ2-7; 9 nucleotides match TRBD2. Germline-derived CDR1 and CDR2 are SQVTM and ANQGSEA. V lost 2 bases and J lost 4; bases outside the gene matches: 6. The CDR3 extends over 14 amino acids. The CDR3 protein is CSVERLAGRYEQYF. DNA of the CDR3: TGCAGCGTTGAACGCCTAGCGGGGAGATACGAGCAGTACTTC.

The chain carries TRBV29-1 and TRBJ1-5; D is unresolved. Germline CDR1 reads SQVTM; CDR2 reads ANQGSEA. The CDR3 extends over 12 amino acids. V lost 4 bases, J lost 1 base, and 5 bases lay in between. DNA for the CDR3: TGCAGCGTTGGTGAGAGCAATCAGCCCCAGCATTTT. Amino acids: CSVGESNQPQHF.

This clone appeared a single time. The chain combines TRBV28 with TRBJ2-7; D is possibly TRBD1 (5 bases). V gave up 4 bases and J gave up 0 bases, with 10 bases separating them. The CDR3 is made up of 14 amino acids. From germline, CDR1 is MDHEN and CDR2 SYDVKM. The CDR3 loop reads CASSSDIISYEQYF. The CDR3 DNA reads TGTGCCAGCAGTTCGGACATAATCTCCTACGAGCAGTACTTC.

This chain joins TRBV29-1 and TRBJ1-1, with D possibly TRBD1 on 5 matching bases. The germline CDR1 and CDR2 sequences are SQVTM and ANQGSEA. The germline V and J ends were trimmed by 6 bases and 1 base, with 15 bases remaining between them. The CDR3 totals 14 residues. CDR3 loop: CSVARGQENTEAFF. In nucleotides, the CDR3 is TGCAGCGTAGCCCGGGGCCAGGAGAACACTGAAGCTTTCTTT.

The J gene is TRBJ1-1, the V gene TRBV9; 9 positions agree with TRBD1. Unmatched junction bases numbered 6, after V lost 3 bases and J lost 3 bases. The CDR3 runs 15 residues. CDR1 and CDR2 from the germline V gene are SGDLS and YYNGEE. CDR3 amino acids: CASSGRRDRDTEAFF. The CDR3 DNA follows: TGTGCCAGCAGCGGCAGACGGGACAGGGACACTGAAGCTTTCTTT.

The chain is built from TRBV29-1 and TRBJ1-1; D gene uncertain. CDR1 and CDR2 (germline): SQVTM, ANQGSEA. The V end was cut by 6 bases, the J end by 5 bases, with 13 bases between. This CDR3 spans 12 amino acids. This chain's CDR3 is CSVPPGSTEAFF. The CDR3 nucleotides read TGCAGCGTCCCCCCGGGGAGTACTGAAGCTTTCTTT.

V usage is TRBV10-3 and J usage is TRBJ1-2, with 8 bases fitting TRBD1. This CDR3 spans 12 amino acids. The trim removed 7 bases at V and 3 bases at J, leaving 1 base unmatched. Germline lookup yields CDR1 ENHRY and CDR2 SYGVKD. The CDR3 spells CAITGGDYGYTF. DNA for the CDR3: TGTGCCATCACAGGGGGCGACTATGGCTACACCTTC.

The rearrangement uses TRBV30 and TRBJ2-1, with a weak D call TRBD1 (6 bases). CDR1 and CDR2 (germline): GTSNPN, SVGIG (reference sequence). V lost 4 bases and J 0 bases, leaving 13 bases between the germline ends. The CDR3 runs 15 residues. The CDR3 sequence is CAWTPGQSSYNEQFF. In nucleotides, the CDR3 is TGTGCCTGGACCCCGGGACAAAGCTCCTACAATGAGCAGTTCTTC. Looking up the rest from reference TRBV30 and TRBJ2-1 gives the full variable domain: SQTIHQWPATLVQPVGSPLSLECTVEGTSNPNLYWYRQAAGRGLQLLFYSVGIGQISSEVPQNLSASRPQDRQFILSSKKLLLSDSGFYLCAWTPGQSSYNEQFFGPGTRLTVL.

This clone was counted only a few times. The rearrangement links TRBV20-1 to TRBJ2-7; 8 nucleotides match TRBD1. The CDR3 has 11 amino acids. Trimming removed 7 bases from V and 3 bases from J; junction bases left unmatched: 2. Germline CDR1 reads DFQATT; CDR2 reads SNEGSKA (reference sequence). CDR3 DNA sequence: TGCAGTGTTGGACAGGGCTACGAGCAGTACTTC. Its protein is CSVGQGYEQYF.

The CDR3 sequence is CASSQGLTKQFF. The CDR3 DNA is TGTGCCAGCAGTCAGGGGCTGACCAAGCAGTTCTTC. The chain recombines TRBV6-6 with TRBJ2-1; possibly TRBD1 for D (6 bases). The CDR3 is 12 residues long. V shed 5 bases and J shed 11 bases, with 13 bases lying between them. Germline CDR1 is MNHNY and CDR2 is SVGAGI (reference sequence).